These 18 T cell receptor beta chains were all obtained from the same sample, sequenced in a study of metastatic and nonmetastatic thyroid tumors. TCRdb reanalyzed the PCR reads with MiXCR. The table has approximately 35,000 clones, 35% seen once; the top ten hold 20% to 25%. Every patient was untreated before thyroid surgery. Sequences were obtained from tumor tissue. The receptors were sampled from a female donor with papillary thyroid cancer or a benign thyroid nodule (not recorded which). Some clones in this sample may be carry-over from other donors' samples.

This clone was detected only a few times. The chain links TRBV28 to TRBJ1-2, with 11 bases lining up with TRBD1. The germline CDR1 and CDR2 sequences are MDHEN and SYDVKM. The V segment lost 5 bases and the J segment 4 bases; nucleotides outside the gene matches: 9. The CDR3 runs 16 residues. In nucleotides, the CDR3 is TGTGCCAGCAGTCTGGGGTCCGGGACAGGGGGCTATGGCTACACCTTC. Amino acids: CASSLGSGTGGYGYTF.

The chain employs TRBV5-1 and TRBJ2-1; tentatively, D is TRBD2 (6 bases). Germline CDR1 reads SGHRS; CDR2 reads YFSETQ. Trimming stripped 4 bases from V and 4 bases from J, with 21 bases between. The length of the CDR3 is 17 residues. This CDR3 reads CASSPGLAGGFYNEQFF. In DNA form, the CDR3 reads TGCGCCAGCAGCCCTGGCCTAGCTGGGGGGTTTTACAATGAGCAGTTCTTC.

V and J are TRBV6-2 or TRBV6-3 and TRBJ1-1; TRBD1 matches 7 bases. The CDR3 covers 13 residues. V lost 10 bases, J lost 1 base, and 6 bases stayed unmatched. Germline V lookup: CDR1 MNHEY, CDR2 SVGEGT. Written as DNA, the CDR3 is TGTGCCACCATTCGACAGGGGAACACTGAAGCTTTCTTT. This encodes CATIRQGNTEAFF.

J is TRBJ1-2 and V is TRBV30; D uncertain. Germline V gene data show CDR1 as GTSNPN and CDR2 as SVGIG (reference sequence). The CDR3 is 14 amino acids. The germline V and J ends were trimmed by 5 bases and 6 bases, with 19 bases remaining between them. This CDR3 reads CAWGVGRPSDGYTF. Written as DNA, the CDR3 is TGTGCCTGGGGGGTGGGCCGCCCTTCGGATGGCTACACCTTC.

The CDR3 nucleotides are TGCGCCAGCGGGATACAGGGCTCCCCCAGCTCTGGGGCCAACGTCCTGACTTTC. Translated: CASGIQGSPSSGANVLTF. This chain joins TRBV5-1 and TRBJ2-6; TRBD1 is a possible D gene (6 bases). Germline loops: CDR1 SGHRS, CDR2 YFSETQ. V lost 7 bases and J lost 0, with 20 bases in between. The CDR3 totals 18 residues.

This clone has just a few counts. The rearrangement uses TRBV11-3 and TRBJ1-2; 7 bases line up with TRBD1. Germline-derived CDR1 and CDR2 are SGHNT and YENEEA. The CDR3 extends over 14 amino acids. J lost 2 bases, V lost 5 bases, and 5 bases had no gene match. CDR3 region: CASSETQGNYGYTF. For the CDR3, the DNA is TGTGCCAGCAGCGAGACACAGGGGAACTATGGCTACACCTTC.

This clone turned up a few times. The chain recombines TRBV19 with TRBJ1-5, with 11 bases lining up with TRBD1. CDR1 and CDR2 from the germline V gene are LNHDA and SQIVND (reference sequence). After removal of 6 bases from V and 6 bases from J, the junction contained 7 bases not matched to a gene. This CDR3 contains 15 residues. The CDR3 region is CASRRTGGGGQPQHF. In nucleotides, the CDR3 is TGTGCCAGTAGGAGGACAGGGGGCGGGGGTCAGCCCCAGCATTTT.

This clone has more than one count but fewer than ten. This chain uses TRBV6-1 with TRBJ1-6, with TRBD1 matching 9 bases. The CDR3 sequence is 15 residues long. The V and J ends lost 6 bases and 8 bases, in that order; junction bases with no gene match: 8. The germline gives CDR1 MNHNS, CDR2 SASEGT. CDR3 DNA sequence: TGTGCCAGCAGGCCAAGGACAGGGGCCGATTCACCCCTCCACTTT. This codes for CASRPRTGADSPLHF.

V and J are TRBV5-1 and TRBJ1-3; no clear D. This CDR3 spans 16 amino acids. V shed 0 bases and J shed 0 bases, with 10 bases lying between them. The germline gives CDR1 SGHRS, CDR2 YFSETQ. CDR3 bases: TGCGCCAGCAGCTTGGCCTCCGGCCTCTCTGGAAACACCATATATTTT. As protein: CASSLASGLSGNTIYF.

The rearrangement uses TRBV5-1 and TRBJ2-2, with unresolved D. Germline values: CDR1 SGHRS, CDR2 YFSETQ. The V gene lost 1 base and the J gene lost 2 bases, with 9 bases spanning the gap. This CDR3 is 15 amino acids long. For the CDR3, the DNA is TGCGCCAGCAGCTTGTTTGCGGCTAACACCGGGGAGCTGTTTTTT. Protein product: CASSLFAANTGELFF.

The rearrangement uses TRBV12-3 or TRBV12-4 and TRBJ2-5; D may be TRBD2 (6 bases). V shed 1 base and J shed 5 bases, with 17 bases lying between them. The CDR3 extends over 16 amino acids. The CDR3 DNA sequence: TGTGCCAGCAGTTTAGTAGTCGGCCCTGCGGGGGAGACCCAGTACTTC. Its translation: CASSLVVGPAGETQYF.

In its sample, this clone was seen a few times. The chain combines TRBV9 with TRBJ1-4; D is perhaps TRBD1 (6 bases). Germline V CDR1 and CDR2: SGDLS, YYNGEE. The CDR3 consists of 14 residues. Trimming took off 4 bases at V and 8 bases at J, with 15 bases between the two ends. CDR3 nucleotide sequence: TGTGCCAGCAGCTCGGGGGCCTCGGGGGAAAAACTGTTTTTT. Translation gives CASSSGASGEKLFF.

This clone was observed a handful of times. The chain combines TRBV19 with TRBJ2-7, with D uncertain. Looked up from germline, CDR1 is LNHDA and CDR2 is SQIVND (reference sequence). CDR3 length equals 12 residues. Trimming cost V 6 bases and J 5 bases, with 11 bases left between them. CDR3 residues: CASRDPRDEQYF. The CDR3 region has the DNA TGTGCCAGTAGGGACCCCCGGGACGAGCAGTACTTC.

The table lists this clone with a few counts. This CDR3 is CASSESINGVEQYF. The CDR3 DNA follows: TGCGCCAGCAGTGAGTCAATAAATGGGGTCGAGCAGTACTTC. V is TRBV10-1 and J is TRBJ2-7; D is ambiguous. V gave up 0 bases and J gave up 6 bases, with 12 bases separating them. In germline, CDR1 is WNHNN, CDR2 SYGVQD (reference sequence). The CDR3 covers 14 residues.

The chain uses TRBV20-1 and TRBJ2-3, with TRBD2 identical over 8 bases. This CDR3 has 18 amino acids. Germline lookup yields CDR1 DFQATT and CDR2 SNEGSKA (reference sequence). V lost 2 bases to trimming and J lost 3 bases; unmatched junction nucleotides: 16. In DNA form, the CDR3 reads TGCAGTGCTAGATCCCCGGCAGGAGCGGGAGCTCTAACAGATACGCAGTATTTT. Its translation: CSARSPAGAGALTDTQYF.

This rearrangement joins TRBV6-1 to TRBJ2-7; D possibly matches TRBD1 or TRBD2 (5 bases each). Germline assignment: CDR1 MNHNS and CDR2 SASEGT. Between the trimmed V and J ends, which lost 8 bases and 2 bases, there was a span of 13 bases. This CDR3 contains 13 residues. This chain's CDR3 is CASGTSGPYEQYF. The CDR3 coding sequence is TGTGCCAGCGGGACGTCTGGCCCCTACGAGCAGTACTTC.

The chain uses TRBV6-1 and TRBJ2-7; D is unresolved. CDR1 and CDR2 (germline): MNHNS, SASEGT. The V gene lost 7 bases and the J gene lost 0 bases, with 13 bases spanning the gap. CDR3 length: 14 residues. CDR3 sequence (DNA): TGTGCCAGCAAGGCAGGTCGAACCTCCTACGAGCAGTACTTC. Its translation: CASKAGRTSYEQYF.

V and J are TRBV9 and TRBJ2-2; 9 bases are a match to TRBD2. Germline trimming cut 3 bases from V and 1 base from J; bases unmatched to any gene: 4. Germline V gives CDR1 SGDLS, CDR2 YYNGEE. The CDR3 is 16 residues long. CDR3 in amino acids: CASSALAGVNTGELFF. The CDR3 region has the DNA TGTGCCAGCAGCGCTTTAGCGGGAGTGAACACCGGGGAGCTGTTTTTT.